Listed here are 6 T cell receptor beta chains from one sample, sequenced in a study of T cell responses to AZD1222 COVID-19 vaccine. Libraries were prepared by immunoSEQ multiplex PCR; TCRdb keeps only in-frame clonotypes and omits some of them. The sample has tens of thousands of clones, around nine tenths seen once. Sequences were derived from peripheral blood, sampled 28 days after the second dose of the MenACWY control vaccine. The receptor source for this set is an adult who received the MenACWY meningococcal vaccine as a control.

The CDR3 spells CATSEAGGRGELFF. The CDR3 DNA is TGTGCCACCAGTGAGGCAGGAGGGAGAGGGGAGCTGTTTTTT. This chain links TRBV24-1 with TRBJ2-2; D may be TRBD2 (6 bases). Germline V gives CDR1 KGHDR, CDR2 SFDVKD. Trimming pared 4 bases from V and 8 bases from J, leaving 13 bases between. This CDR3 region has 14 residues.

As concerns this clone: This sample also contains other DNA sequences that code for the same CDR3. The genes are TRBV29-1 and TRBJ1-1, with TRBD1 matching over 7 bases. The CDR3 spans 13 residues. Germline CDR1 and CDR2: SQVTM and ANQGSEA. The V and J ends lost 2 bases and 0 bases, in that order; junction bases with no gene match: 0. Here the CDR3 reads CSVETGVNTEAFF. CDR3 sequence (DNA): TGCAGCGTTGAAACAGGGGTGAACACTGAAGCTTTCTTT.

The genes are TRBV18 and TRBJ2-7, with D perhaps being TRBD1 or TRBD2 (5 bases each). Germline CDR1 is KGHSH and CDR2 is LQKENI. V was cut by 3 bases and J by 9 bases, with 18 bases left in between. The CDR3 is 14 amino acids. CDR3 DNA sequence: TGTGCCAGCTCACCGGGACGGTCAACGCCCGGGCAGTACTTC. Amino acids: CASSPGRSTPGQYF.

The DNA for the CDR3 is TGTGCCAGCAGTGTCCAGGGGGGAGTTTTAGGTGGCTACACCTTC. Translating gives CASSVQGGVLGGYTF. This chain links TRBV27 with TRBJ1-2, with 7 positions matching TRBD1. J was trimmed by 7 bases and V by 5 bases; bases with no gene match: 13. This CDR3 spans 15 amino acids. CDR1 is MNHEY, CDR2 SMNVEV, per germline (reference sequence).

The chain joins TRBV6-4 to TRBJ2-1; D is undetermined. V lost 0 bases to trimming and J lost 5 bases, with 5 bases between them. This CDR3 spans 13 amino acids. The germline gives CDR1 MRHNA, CDR2 SNTAGT. CDR3 nucleotide sequence: TGTGCCAGCAGTGACTCGGCTAACAATGAGCAGTTCTTC. Translation: CASSDSANNEQFF.

CDR3: CASSLGTTEAFF. The CDR3 region has the DNA TGCGCCAGCAGCTTGGGGACAACTGAAGCTTTCTTT. V usage is TRBV5-1 and J usage is TRBJ1-1; a possible D gene is TRBD1 (5 bases). The CDR3 contains 12 residues. CDR1 and CDR2 from the germline V gene are SGHRS and YFSETQ. The ends were cut back, 0 bases at V and 5 bases at J, with 5 bases in the middle.